Below, 17 T cell receptor beta chains from the same sample are listed, as sequenced in a study of blood T cell repertoires in COVID-19. The protocol was immunoSEQ multiplex PCR, while the TCRdb copy is restricted to in-frame clones and leaves out a portion. The repertoire consists of some 160,000 clones, with around 90% occurring once and the leading ten covering 2% to 2.5%. The material sequenced was peripheral blood. All receptors come from a man in his fifties who had recovered from COVID-19.

This chain joins TRBV7-3 and TRBJ2-1; 9 bases align to TRBD2. The germline V gene encodes CDR1 SGHTA and CDR2 FQGTGA. V lost 5 bases, J lost 4 bases, and 9 bases stayed unmatched. This CDR3 comprises 16 residues. In DNA, the CDR3 is TGTGCCAGCAGCCCGTTGCGAGCGGGGGGATACAATGAGCAGTTCTTC. This sequence encodes CASSPLRAGGYNEQFF.

The CDR3 protein is CASSASTGGGEQYF. The CDR3 DNA reads as TGTGCCAGCAGTGCATCAACAGGGGGCGGCGAGCAGTACTTC. This chain connects TRBV2 to TRBJ2-7; 9 bases are shared with TRBD1. V shed 4 bases and J 6 bases; nucleotides not matched to a gene: 7. Germline CDR1 reads SNHLY; CDR2 reads FYNNEI. The CDR3 has 14 amino acids.

The chain couples TRBV5-8 to TRBJ1-4; D is possibly TRBD1 (5 bases). Trimming cost V 4 bases and J 5 bases, with 15 bases left between them. The CDR3 sequence is 15 residues long. Germline V CDR1 and CDR2: SGHTS, YDEGEE. The CDR3 is CASSQGHRGNEKLFF. CDR3 coding DNA: TGTGCCAGCAGCCAAGGACACAGAGGAAATGAAAAACTGTTTTTT. The full variable domain, with the rest looked up from reference TRBV5-8 and TRBJ1-4, is EAGVTQSPTHLIKTRGQQATLRCSPISGHTSVYWYQQALGLGLQFLLWYDEGEERNRGNFPPRFSGRQFPNYSSELNVNALELEDSALYLCASSQGHRGNEKLFFGSGTQLSVL.

V is TRBV6-5 and J is TRBJ1-5, with D unresolved. V lost 2 bases and J 4 bases, leaving 6 bases between the germline ends. The CDR3 runs 13 residues. Germline CDR1 MNHEY, CDR2 SVGAGI. CDR3 sequence (DNA): TGTGCCAGCAGTTACGCCGGGAATCAGCCCCAGCATTTT. Its translation: CASSYAGNQPQHF.

The V and J genes are TRBV6-5 and TRBJ2-2; TRBD2 agrees at 9 bases. CDR3 size: 15 residues. V dropped 2 bases and J dropped 7; count of bases not matched to a gene: 5. Germline CDR1 and CDR2: MNHEY and SVGAGI. The CDR3 loop reads CASSYAGGDGGELFF. The CDR3 DNA follows: TGTGCCAGCAGTTACGCGGGGGGGGATGGCGGGGAGCTGTTTTTT.

The rearrangement uses TRBV5-1 and TRBJ2-3, with D possibly matching TRBD2 (7 bases). The germline gives CDR1 SGHRS, CDR2 YFSETQ. Deletions cut 0 bases from V and 6 bases from J, with 14 bases between. The CDR3 runs 15 residues. For the CDR3, the DNA is TGCGCCAGCAGCTTGGGAGCAGGGGAGGGCGATACGCAGTATTTT. Translation gives CASSLGAGEGDTQYF.

The gene calls are TRBV2 and TRBJ2-7, with 13 bases identical to TRBD2. The germline V gene has CDR1 SNHLY and CDR2 FYNNEI. This CDR3 has 15 amino acids. The J segment lost 0 bases and the V segment lost 8 bases, leaving 4 bases of the junction unmatched. Written as DNA, the CDR3 is TGTGCCAGCGGGGGACTAGCGGGAATCTCCTACGAGCAGTACTTC. Amino acid sequence: CASGGLAGISYEQYF.

This chain links TRBV18 with TRBJ2-3; TRBD1 aligns across 8 bases. CDR3 length equals 18 residues. Germline-derived CDR1 and CDR2 are KGHSH and LQKENI. After removal of 3 bases from V and 4 bases from J, the junction contained 15 bases not matched to a gene. The CDR3 coding sequence is TGTGCCAGCTCACCTTTACTTCCGACAGGGGTGGGACCAGATACGCAGTATTTT. Protein sequence: CASSPLLPTGVGPDTQYF.

V usage is TRBV3-1 (or the pseudogene TRBV3-2) and J usage is TRBJ1-1, with TRBD1 matching over 7 bases. V lost 3 bases, J lost 1 base, and 8 bases stayed unmatched. CDR1 LGHDT and CDR2 YNNKEL come from the germline V gene (reference sequence). The CDR3 length is 16 residues. The CDR3: CASSHHNRGKNTEAFF. The CDR3 nucleotides are TGTGCCAGCAGCCACCACAACAGGGGAAAGAACACTGAAGCTTTCTTT.

The V call is TRBV5-1, the J call TRBJ2-6, with D possibly matching TRBD2 (5 bases). The CDR3 is made up of 16 amino acids. Trimming took 4 bases from V and 2 from J, leaving 13 bases between them. Per germline, CDR1 SGHRS and CDR2 YFSETQ. DNA of the CDR3: TGCGCCAGCAGCGGAGGTTTAAGGCCTGGGGCCAACGTCCTGACTTTC. Protein sequence: CASSGGLRPGANVLTF.

This CDR3 reads CSVGGTGGYGYTF. The CDR3 nucleotides read TGCAGCGTTGGTGGGACAGGGGGCTATGGCTACACCTTC. The J gene is TRBJ1-2, the V gene TRBV29-1, with TRBD1 matching over 11 bases. After removal of 4 bases from V and 4 bases from J, the junction contained 2 bases not matched to a gene. Germline V gene lookup returns CDR1 SQVTM and CDR2 ANQGSEA. The CDR3 loop spans 13 amino acids.

This clone came up once. The gene calls are TRBV6-5 and TRBJ2-7, with TRBD1 identical over 8 bases. There are 13 residues in the CDR3. Germline values: CDR1 MNHEY, CDR2 SVGAGI. V lost 4 bases and J lost 3; bases outside the gene matches: 2. This CDR3 is CASSSGTGYEQYF. The CDR3 DNA reads as TGTGCCAGCAGTTCCGGGACAGGCTACGAGCAGTACTTC.

The J gene is TRBJ2-5, the V gene TRBV7-8; 14 bases agree with TRBD2. The V gene's germline CDR1 is SGHVS and CDR2 FQNEAQ. After removal of 2 bases from V and 5 bases from J, the junction contained 10 bases not matched to a gene. The length of the CDR3 is 18 residues. Here the CDR3 DNA reads TGTGCCAGCAGCTTAACGGGACTAGCGGGGGTGAAGGTGGAGACCCAGTACTTC. It translates to CASSLTGLAGVKVETQYF.

This clone was counted a single time. V usage is TRBV6-2 or TRBV6-3 and J usage is TRBJ2-7, with TRBD1 matching over 8 bases. The V and J ends lost 0 bases and 7 bases, in that order; junction bases with no gene match: 8. Germline V gives CDR1 MNHEY, CDR2 SVGEGT. The CDR3 contains 15 residues. The CDR3 spells CASSYSGQVTREQYF. CDR3 sequence (DNA): TGTGCCAGCAGTTACTCGGGACAGGTTACTCGGGAGCAGTACTTC.

The chain combines TRBV7-6 with TRBJ2-7; the D is unclear. V was shortened by 0 bases and J by 5 bases, with 8 bases between the two germline ends. This CDR3 spans 13 amino acids. CDR1 is SGHVS and CDR2 is FNYEAQ in the germline V gene. The CDR3 sequence: CASSLAQIDEQYF. The CDR3 nucleotides read TGTGCCAGCAGCTTAGCACAGATCGACGAGCAGTACTTC.

The V gene is TRBV5-5, the J gene TRBJ1-5; no clear D. Germline values: CDR1 SGHKS, CDR2 YYEKEE (reference sequence). Trimming stripped 2 bases from V and 0 bases from J, with 3 bases between. The CDR3 is made up of 13 amino acids. The CDR3 DNA follows: TGTGCCAGCAGCTTCGGTAGCAATCAGCCCCAGCATTTT. Translation gives CASSFGSNQPQHF. The full variable domain, in which reference TRBV5-5 and TRBJ1-5 provide the parts outside the CDR3, is DAGVTQSPTHLIKTRGQQVTLRCSPISGHKSVSWYQQVLGQGPQFIFQYYEKEERGRGNFPDRFSARQFPNYSSELNVNALLLGDSALYLCASSFGSNQPQHFGDGTRLSIL.

The V gene is TRBV5-4, the J gene TRBJ2-2, with D possibly being TRBD1 (6 bases). CDR1 SGHNT and CDR2 YYREEE come from the germline V gene (reference sequence). The CDR3 extends over 13 amino acids. V lost 2 bases and J 8 bases, leaving 10 bases between the germline ends. CDR3 sequence reads: CASSFLGGGELFF. The CDR3 DNA is TGTGCCAGCAGCTTTTTAGGGGGTGGGGAGCTGTTTTTT. Full variable domain (rest looked up from reference TRBV5-4 and TRBJ2-2): ETGVTQSPTHLIKTRGQQVTLRCSSQSGHNTVSWYQQALGQGPQFIFQYYREEENGRGNFPPRFSGLQFPNYSSELNVNALELDDSALYLCASSFLGGGELFFGEGSRLTVL.